Presented here are 18 T cell receptor beta chains from one specimen sequenced in a study of a mutant IDH1 vaccine in newly diagnosed glioma. Which antigens these TCRs recognize remains unknown. The time point here: week 23, last vaccination. Mutant IDH1 20-mer peptide, at 300 ug, made up each vaccine dose, with topical imiquimod. Profiling relied on immunoSEQ multiplex PCR, and the TCRdb table lists in-frame clones only, not all of them. The sample carries about 65,000 clones, 70% to 90% recorded once. This specimen was PBMCs, taken from a glioma patient whose treatment included an IDH1 peptide vaccine. All receptors derive from a man aged 25 to 40 with glioma.

The J gene is TRBJ2-1, the V gene TRBV5-1; D gene ambiguous. CDR3 size: 13 residues. Trimming took 0 bases from V and 4 from J, leaving 5 bases between them. Germline CDR1 is SGHRS and CDR2 is YFSETQ. CDR3 DNA sequence: TGCGCCAGCAGCTTGGACGGATACAATGAGCAGTTCTTC. It encodes CASSLDGYNEQFF.

The chain employs TRBV7-9 and TRBJ2-5, with TRBD1 matching 7 bases. The J call is in doubt because the DNA end fits TRBJ2-7 better. The length of the CDR3 is 14 residues. Germline V gene lookup returns CDR1 SEHNR and CDR2 FQNEAQ (reference sequence). Written as DNA, the CDR3 is TGTGCCAGCAGGCCCACCGGGACAGCCTACGAGCAGTACTTC. Its translation is CASRPTGTAYEQYF.

With respect to this clone: Other DNA sequences in the same sample also yield this CDR3. J is TRBJ1-6 and V is TRBV30, with D tentatively TRBD1 (5 bases). This CDR3 spans 12 amino acids. The germline gives CDR1 GTSNPN, CDR2 SVGIG (reference sequence). V lost 7 bases and J lost 4, with 8 bases in between. The CDR3 here is CASGTYNSPLHF. The CDR3 bases are TGTGCCTCCGGGACGTATAATTCACCCCTCCACTTT.

The chain employs TRBV6-5 and TRBJ1-1; TRBD1 agrees at 7 bases. This CDR3 has 12 amino acids. The germline CDR1 and CDR2 sequences are MNHEY and SVGAGI. The ends lost 0 bases at V and 11 bases at J; junction bases unmatched: 3. CDR3 DNA sequence: TGTGCCAGCAGTTACTCAACAGGGGTTGCTTTCTTT. Protein product: CASSYSTGVAFF.

The sample holds a few counts of this clone. The V call is TRBV4-2, the J call TRBJ2-1, with TRBD1 as a possible D gene (5 bases). CDR3 length: 15 residues. Per germline, CDR1 LGHNA and CDR2 YNFKEQ. Trimming cost V 1 base and J 6 bases, with 13 bases left between them. CDR3: CASSQGLGHPNEQFF. The CDR3 region has the DNA TGTGCCAGCAGCCAAGGCTTGGGGCATCCCAATGAGCAGTTCTTC.

The chain combines TRBV4-1 with TRBJ2-6; D gene uncertain. CDR1 and CDR2 (germline): MGHRA, YSYEKL. Deletions cut 1 base from V and 0 bases from J, with 13 bases between. The CDR3 is 18 amino acids. The CDR3 is CASSQVFGPFSGANVLTF. In DNA form, the CDR3 reads TGCGCCAGCAGCCAAGTCTTCGGTCCTTTCTCTGGGGCCAACGTCCTGACTTTC.

The J gene is TRBJ2-2, the V gene TRBV18; no clear D gene. This CDR3 is 15 amino acids long. Deletions cut 6 bases from V and 2 bases from J, with 13 bases between. CDR1 and CDR2 (germline): KGHSH, LQKENI. The CDR3 region is CASSGFSDNTGELFF. The CDR3 DNA follows: TGTGCCAGCTCGGGTTTTTCCGACAACACCGGGGAGCTGTTTTTT.

About this clone itself: Other DNA sequences in this sample translate to the same CDR3. The chain links TRBV5-6 to TRBJ2-2; possible D gene TRBD2, 6 bases. Germline-derived CDR1 and CDR2 are SGHDT and YYEEEE. V was pared by 4 bases and J by 2 bases, with 9 bases between. The CDR3 totals 14 residues. The chain's CDR3 is CASSPGVNTGELFF. In DNA, the CDR3 is TGTGCCAGCAGCCCGGGGGTCAACACCGGGGAGCTGTTTTTT. The complete variable domain, with remaining parts taken from reference TRBV5-6 and TRBJ2-2, reads DAGVTQSPTHLIKTRGQQVTLRCSPKSGHDTVSWYQQALGQGPQFIFQYYEEEERQRGNFPDRFSGHQFPNYSSELNVNALLLGDSALYLCASSPGVNTGELFFGEGSRLTVL.

This clone has a single count. CDR3 in amino acids: CASSLVSTDTDTQYF. The CDR3 nucleotides are TGTGCCAGCAGCTTAGTGTCTACAGACACAGATACGCAGTATTTT. The chain couples TRBV7-9 to TRBJ2-3; no clear D. V was cut by 1 base and J by 2 bases, with 10 bases left in between. The CDR3 consists of 15 residues. CDR1 SEHNR and CDR2 FQNEAQ come from the germline V gene (reference sequence).

In nucleotides, the CDR3 is TGCAGCGTTGTTAGCACGCAGGGGCCCCAGCATTTT. This gives the protein CSVVSTQGPQHF. This rearrangement joins TRBV29-1 to TRBJ1-5, with D possibly being TRBD1 (5 bases). V lost 4 bases, J lost 9 bases, and 13 bases lay in between. This CDR3 has 12 amino acids. The germline gives CDR1 SQVTM, CDR2 ANQGSEA.

The chain is built from TRBV7-8 and TRBJ2-6, with D possibly TRBD2 on 5 matching bases. The CDR3 totals 15 residues. The V and J ends lost 4 bases and 5 bases respectively, with 12 bases between them. Germline V lookup: CDR1 SGHVS, CDR2 FQNEAQ. CDR3 protein: CASSSPTTRANVLTF. The CDR3 DNA reads TGTGCCAGCAGCTCTCCCACGACTAGGGCCAACGTCCTGACTTTC.

The rearrangement uses TRBV7-6 and TRBJ2-7, with no clear D. Germline V gene sequence: CDR1 SGHVS, CDR2 FNYEAQ. There are 14 residues in the CDR3. V was clipped by 2 bases and J by 4 bases, with 12 bases between them. The CDR3 here is CASSLTPDGYEQYF. The CDR3 bases are TGTGCCAGCAGCTTAACACCGGACGGTTACGAGCAGTACTTC.

The sample holds one count of this clone. The chain has TRBV9 and TRBJ2-1, with 7 bases lining up with TRBD2. Germline CDR1 is SGDLS and CDR2 is YYNGEE. CDR3 length: 16 amino acids. Trimming took 4 bases from V and 8 from J; bases not matched to a gene: 15. In DNA, the CDR3 is TGTGCCAGCAGCTCCCCATCGGGGGGAGGTTCGGATGAGCAGTTCTTC. It yields the protein CASSSPSGGGSDEQFF.

This chain links TRBV18 with TRBJ2-2, with D possibly TRBD1 on 6 matching bases. Trimming removed 7 bases at V and 2 bases at J, with 11 bases between. The CDR3 has 14 amino acids. The germline V gene encodes CDR1 KGHSH and CDR2 LQKENI. The CDR3 spells CASFTGINTGELFF. CDR3 sequence (DNA): TGTGCCAGCTTCACAGGGATTAACACCGGGGAGCTGTTTTTT. The complete variable domain, with remaining parts taken from reference TRBV18 and TRBJ2-2, reads NAGVMQNPRHLVRRRGQEARLRCSPMKGHSHVYWYRQLPEEGLKFMVYLQKENIIDESGMPKERFSAEFPKEGPSILRIQQVVRGDSAAYFCASFTGINTGELFFGEGSRLTVL.

The chain employs TRBV4-1 and TRBJ2-6, with D unclear. Germline CDR1 is MGHRA and CDR2 is YSYEKL. V was pared by 2 bases and J by 0 bases, with 20 bases between. This CDR3 contains 20 residues. In nucleotides, the CDR3 is TGCGCCAGCAGCCAACTAAAAGAACTACTCTTTCCCTCTGGGGCCAACGTCCTGACTTTC. Translation gives CASSQLKELLFPSGANVLTF.

The chain combines TRBV11-2 with TRBJ1-2, with 9 bases that match TRBD1. CDR3 length equals 17 residues. In germline, CDR1 is SGHAT, CDR2 FQNNGV. With 5 bases clipped from V and 2 bases from J, the junction kept 12 bases outside the gene matches. DNA of the CDR3: TGTGCCAGCAGCCCTTATATACAGGGGGCAAGCAACTATGGCTACACCTTC. This gives the protein CASSPYIQGASNYGYTF.

The chain links TRBV5-6 to TRBJ2-3; TRBD1 matches 10 bases. The V segment lost 0 bases and the J segment 1 base; nucleotides outside the gene matches: 5. Per germline, CDR1 SGHDT and CDR2 YYEEEE. The CDR3 length is 17 residues. DNA for the CDR3: TGTGCCAGCAGCTTGGCGGGCGGGACAGGGGGCACAGATACGCAGTATTTT. Protein sequence: CASSLAGGTGGTDTQYF.

This chain connects TRBV5-6 to TRBJ2-5; 14 positions match TRBD2. The V gene's germline CDR1 is SGHDT and CDR2 YYEEEE. The V segment lost 0 bases and the J segment 7 bases; nucleotides outside the gene matches: 14. The CDR3 loop spans 19 amino acids. The CDR3 sequence: CASSLGTSYGTSGGGTQYF. The CDR3 DNA sequence: TGTGCCAGCAGCTTGGGAACTTCCTATGGGACTAGCGGGGGCGGGACCCAGTACTTC.